This is a list of T cell receptor beta chains from one sample in a study of T cell responses to AZD1222 COVID-19 vaccine. Repertoires were generated with immunoSEQ multiplex PCR, while TCRdb's copy carries only in-frame clones and drops some. Of around 160,000 clones in the sample, more than 75% are singletons; the top ten hold about 4%. The sample in question was peripheral blood, obtained on day 0 of MenACWY control vaccination. The receptor set was obtained from an adult in good health. The CDR3 runs from the conserved cysteine through the conserved F or W. A D gene is named only where the DNA matches it firmly. The size entry is marked missing in some rows and otherwise reads once, few, many or a size class.

j_gene,abundance,v_gene,d_gene,CDR3nt,CDR3aa
TRBJ2-7,-,TRBV5-1,TRBD1,TGCGCCAGCAGCTTGGTTGCTGACAGGGGGCTGTACGAGCAGTACTTC,CASSLVADRGLYEQYF
TRBJ2-3,-,TRBV7-2,-,TGTGCCAGCAGTCCCAATGTGGTAGATACGCAGTATTTT,CASSPNVVDTQYF
TRBJ1-5,-,TRBV19,-,TGTGCCAGTAGTACCGCGGGCTATCAGCCCCAGCATTTT,CASSTAGYQPQHF
TRBJ2-5,-,TRBV9,-,TGTGCCAGCAGCGCCCCCGGGCTCAGGGAGACCCAGTACTTC,CASSAPGLRETQYF
TRBJ1-6,-,TRBV19,-,TGTGCCAGTAGTATAGGGGGGGGTAATTCACCCCTCCACTTT,CASSIGGGNSPLHF
TRBJ2-1,-,TRBV5-1,TRBD2,TGCGCCAGCAGCCCTGGACTAGCGGGGGACAATGAGCAGTTCTTC,CASSPGLAGDNEQFF
TRBJ1-3,-,TRBV3-1/TRBV3-2,TRBD1,TGTGCCAGCAGCCACAGGGGGTCGGACTACTCTGGAAACACCATATATTTT,CASSHRGSDYSGNTIYF
TRBJ2-2,-,TRBV11-2,-,TGTGCCAGCAGCTTAGGTGGGCCGCTAGCCGGGGAGCTGTTTTTT,CASSLGGPLAGELFF
TRBJ2-5,-,TRBV7-9,-,TGTGCCAGCACCACGTCGACAGTCCAAGAGACCCAGTACTTC,CASTTSTVQETQYF
TRBJ1-1,few,TRBV14,TRBD1,TGTGCCAGCAGCCTTCTCGGGACAGGGGTCACTGAAGCTTTCTTT,CASSLLGTGVTEAFF
TRBJ2-2,-,TRBV2,-,TGTGCCAGCAGTGCCGGGACTGGGACCGGGGAGCTGTTTTTT,CASSAGTGTGELFF
TRBJ1-1,-,TRBV6-5,-,TGTGCCAGCAGTTACGCGCCTATAGCGCAGAACACTGAAGCTTTCTTT,CASSYAPIAQNTEAFF
TRBJ2-6,-,TRBV5-1,-,TGCGCCAGCAGCTTGAGTTTATCTGGGGCCAACGTCCTGACTTTC,CASSLSLSGANVLTF
TRBJ2-2,-,TRBV11-2,-,TGTGCCAGCAGCTTAGAATCAGGTCCCGGAGGGGAGCTGTTTTTT,CASSLESGPGGELFF